These T cell receptor beta chains were read from a single sample in a study of siplizumab effects on memory and regulatory T cells. Profiled with immunoSEQ multiplex PCR; TCRdb holds only in-frame clones, not every one. The table lists about 87,000 clones, 75% to 90% of them singletons. The sequenced sample was CD4+ T cells sorted from blood. Receptors were obtained from a human donor in good health. The CDR3 runs from the conserved cysteine through the conserved F or W. Fields, in order: CDR3 DNA, CDR3 protein, J gene, D gene, clone size, V gene. D genes are given only for firm matches. A clone size is listed for some rows: how often the clone was seen (once, few, many), or a class if it is expanded.

cdr3_nt: TGTGCCAGCAGCGACAGGGGACCGAGCTCTGGAAACACCATATATTTT
cdr3_aa: CASSDRGPSSGNTIYF
j_call: TRBJ1-3
d_call: TRBD1
clone_size: NA
v_call: TRBV14

cdr3_nt: TGTGCCAGCAGGACTAGCGGGAGACGGTCGGAGACCCAGTACTTC
cdr3_aa: CASRTSGRRSETQYF
j_call: TRBJ2-5
d_call: TRBD2
clone_size: NA
v_call: TRBV18

cdr3_nt: TGCGCCAGCAGCCAAGATAAGGTTGCCGGGGAGCTGTTTTTT
cdr3_aa: CASSQDKVAGELFF
j_call: TRBJ2-2
d_call: NA
clone_size: NA
v_call: TRBV4-1

cdr3_nt: TGTGCCAGCAGTTCCACAGGGGGCACCGGGGAGCTGTTTTTT
cdr3_aa: CASSSTGGTGELFF
j_call: TRBJ2-2
d_call: TRBD1
clone_size: NA
v_call: TRBV6-1

cdr3_nt: TGTGCCAGCAGCATGCAGGGTGGAGGGGGCTACGAGCAGTACTTC
cdr3_aa: CASSMQGGGGYEQYF
j_call: TRBJ2-7
d_call: NA
clone_size: NA
v_call: TRBV7-3

cdr3_nt: TGTGCCAGCAGCCGTACTACAGGGGGCGACGGTTTTAATGAAAAACTGTTTTTT
cdr3_aa: CASSRTTGGDGFNEKLFF
j_call: TRBJ1-4
d_call: TRBD1
clone_size: NA
v_call: TRBV13

cdr3_nt: TGTGCCAGCAGCCAAAGCATCAGAGAGACCCAGTACTTC
cdr3_aa: CASSQSIRETQYF
j_call: TRBJ2-5
d_call: NA
clone_size: NA
v_call: TRBV4-2

cdr3_nt: TGTGCCATCAGTGTTCGGACAACCTACAATGAGCAGTTCTTC
cdr3_aa: CAISVRTTYNEQFF
j_call: TRBJ2-1
d_call: NA
clone_size: NA
v_call: TRBV10-3

cdr3_nt: TGCGCCAGCAGCTTGGGACAGGGGGCGAATGGCTACACCTTC
cdr3_aa: CASSLGQGANGYTF
j_call: TRBJ1-2
d_call: TRBD1
clone_size: NA
v_call: TRBV5-1

cdr3_nt: TGTGCCAGCAGTACGGACAGGGAACAACGTGGCTACACCTTC
cdr3_aa: CASSTDREQRGYTF
j_call: TRBJ1-2
d_call: TRBD1
clone_size: NA
v_call: TRBV11-2

cdr3_nt: TGTGCCAGCAGCCAAGGGACTAGGGGAGGATCCCTGTACTTC
cdr3_aa: CASSQGTRGGSLYF
j_call: TRBJ2-7
d_call: TRBD2
clone_size: NA
v_call: TRBV4-2

cdr3_nt: TGTGCCAGCAGCTCGTGGGAGACCCAGTACTTC
cdr3_aa: CASSSWETQYF
j_call: TRBJ2-5
d_call: NA
clone_size: NA
v_call: TRBV11-2

cdr3_nt: TGTGCCAGCAGTGAATCGGGGGGAAGGTACGAGCAGTACTTC
cdr3_aa: CASSESGGRYEQYF
j_call: TRBJ2-7
d_call: TRBD2
clone_size: NA
v_call: TRBV2

cdr3_nt: TGTGCCAGCAGCCGTATTACGGGGGGTGCTGGCTACACCTTC
cdr3_aa: CASSRITGGAGYTF
j_call: TRBJ1-2
d_call: NA
clone_size: NA
v_call: TRBV28

cdr3_nt: TGTGCCAGCAGCTTCGGGCCCCCCACCGGGGAGCTGTTTTTT
cdr3_aa: CASSFGPPTGELFF
j_call: TRBJ2-2
d_call: NA
clone_size: NA
v_call: TRBV9

cdr3_nt: TGTGCCAGCTCACCAGTCCCAGATACGCAGTATTTT
cdr3_aa: CASSPVPDTQYF
j_call: TRBJ2-3
d_call: NA
clone_size: NA
v_call: TRBV18

cdr3_nt: TGCGCCAGCAGCTTGGCCTTCGTAAGCTATGGCTACACCTTC
cdr3_aa: CASSLAFVSYGYTF
j_call: TRBJ1-2
d_call: NA
clone_size: NA
v_call: TRBV5-1

cdr3_nt: TGTGCCAGTAGTACTTCACAGGGATTCAATCAGCCCCAGCATTTT
cdr3_aa: CASSTSQGFNQPQHF
j_call: TRBJ1-5
d_call: NA
clone_size: NA
v_call: TRBV19

cdr3_nt: TGTGCCTGGAGTATACAGGGTCTAGGGCCCCAGCATTTT
cdr3_aa: CAWSIQGLGPQHF
j_call: TRBJ1-5
d_call: NA
clone_size: NA
v_call: TRBV30

cdr3_nt: TGTGCCAGCTCACCACTCATCTCGGACAGGGGCACCTATGGCTACACCTTC
cdr3_aa: CASSPLISDRGTYGYTF
j_call: TRBJ1-2
d_call: TRBD1
clone_size: NA
v_call: TRBV18

cdr3_nt: TGTGCCTGCTCGGAACTCACAGATACGCAGTATTTT
cdr3_aa: CACSELTDTQYF
j_call: TRBJ2-3
d_call: NA
clone_size: NA
v_call: TRBV7-2

cdr3_nt: TGTGCCGCAGGCGGAACGAGGCTAAACTCGGGGGAGACCCAGTACTTC
cdr3_aa: CAAGGTRLNSGETQYF
j_call: TRBJ2-5
d_call: NA
clone_size: NA
v_call: TRBV10-3

cdr3_nt: TGTGCCAGCAGCTTAGGAATTGCGGGAGGGGACAATGAGCAGTTCTTC
cdr3_aa: CASSLGIAGGDNEQFF
j_call: TRBJ2-1
d_call: TRBD2
clone_size: NA
v_call: TRBV7-2

cdr3_nt: TGTGCCAGCAGTTCTGTGGCGGGAGCGACGGAGCAGTTCTTC
cdr3_aa: CASSSVAGATEQFF
j_call: TRBJ2-1
d_call: TRBD2
clone_size: NA
v_call: TRBV6-5

cdr3_nt: TGTGCCAGTAGTTCCGGACTAGCGGGAGTTCAAGAGACCCAGTACTTC
cdr3_aa: CASSSGLAGVQETQYF
j_call: TRBJ2-5
d_call: TRBD2
clone_size: NA
v_call: TRBV19

cdr3_nt: TGTGCCAGCCTAGAGCCGGGGGGAAACATTCAGTACTTC
cdr3_aa: CASLEPGGNIQYF
j_call: TRBJ2-4
d_call: TRBD2
clone_size: NA
v_call: TRBV19

cdr3_nt: TGTGCCAGCAGCAGCCAGCGGGCCGCCTACGAGCAGTACTTC
cdr3_aa: CASSSQRAAYEQYF
j_call: TRBJ2-7
d_call: NA
clone_size: few
v_call: TRBV13

cdr3_nt: TGTGCCAGCAGCCCGCCCGGGACTAGCGGGAGGGAGCAAGAGACCCAGTACTTC
cdr3_aa: CASSPPGTSGREQETQYF
j_call: TRBJ2-5
d_call: TRBD2
clone_size: once
v_call: TRBV7-9

cdr3_nt: TGTGCCAGTAGTATCTCCCCGCGACAGGGTACCTATGGCTACACCTTC
cdr3_aa: CASSISPRQGTYGYTF
j_call: TRBJ1-2
d_call: TRBD1
clone_size: NA
v_call: TRBV19

cdr3_nt: TGTGCCAGCAGTGAAGCGGTCGGCGTCAATCAGCCCCAGCATTTT
cdr3_aa: CASSEAVGVNQPQHF
j_call: TRBJ1-5
d_call: NA
clone_size: NA
v_call: TRBV6-1

cdr3_nt: TGTGCCAGCATCCGGAGAGGACAGGGCACAGATACGCAGTATTTT
cdr3_aa: CASIRRGQGTDTQYF
j_call: TRBJ2-3
d_call: TRBD1
clone_size: NA
v_call: TRBV28

cdr3_nt: TGTGCCAGTAGTATAGTTCTCCGGGACGGGGCCTACAATGAGCAGTTCTTC
cdr3_aa: CASSIVLRDGAYNEQFF
j_call: TRBJ2-1
d_call: NA
clone_size: NA
v_call: TRBV19

cdr3_nt: TGTGCCAGTAGACCCCGGGGACACCTCAATCAGCCCCAGCATTTT
cdr3_aa: CASRPRGHLNQPQHF
j_call: TRBJ1-5
d_call: NA
clone_size: NA
v_call: TRBV19

cdr3_nt: TGTGCCAGCAGCCGTGACAGAAAACCTAATGAAAAACTGTTTTTT
cdr3_aa: CASSRDRKPNEKLFF
j_call: TRBJ1-4
d_call: NA
clone_size: NA
v_call: TRBV5-8

cdr3_nt: TGTGCCAGCAGCTCCTGGACAGATGAAAAACTGTTTTTT
cdr3_aa: CASSSWTDEKLFF
j_call: TRBJ1-4
d_call: NA
clone_size: NA
v_call: TRBV7-9

cdr3_nt: TGTGCCAGCAGCTTAGCGGCACTAGCAGTCTACAATGAGCAGTTCTTC
cdr3_aa: CASSLAALAVYNEQFF
j_call: TRBJ2-1
d_call: NA
clone_size: once
v_call: TRBV13

cdr3_nt: TGTGCCAGCAATAAACAGGGCTCGAGTAACTATGGCTACACCTTC
cdr3_aa: CASNKQGSSNYGYTF
j_call: TRBJ1-2
d_call: NA
clone_size: NA
v_call: TRBV6-6

cdr3_nt: TGCGCCAGCAGCCAAACAGGTTATAACACCGGGGAGCTGTTTTTT
cdr3_aa: CASSQTGYNTGELFF
j_call: TRBJ2-2
d_call: NA
clone_size: NA
v_call: TRBV5-1

cdr3_nt: TGTGCCAGCAGTTCTCTACTAGCGGCCTCCTACGAGCAGTACTTC
cdr3_aa: CASSSLLAASYEQYF
j_call: TRBJ2-7
d_call: TRBD2
clone_size: NA
v_call: TRBV28

cdr3_nt: TGCGCCAGCAGCGCTAGACTAGCGGTAGATACGCAGTATTTT
cdr3_aa: CASSARLAVDTQYF
j_call: TRBJ2-3
d_call: TRBD2
clone_size: NA
v_call: TRBV5-1

cdr3_nt: TGTGCCAGCAGCTTAGTCATCACCGGGGAGCTGTTTTTT
cdr3_aa: CASSLVITGELFF
j_call: TRBJ2-2
d_call: NA
clone_size: once
v_call: TRBV7-9

cdr3_nt: TGTGCCAGCAGCTTCCAAAGGGCTTTGAGCGGGGAGCTGTTTTTT
cdr3_aa: CASSFQRALSGELFF
j_call: TRBJ2-2
d_call: NA
clone_size: NA
v_call: TRBV5-6

cdr3_nt: TGTGCCAGCAGTGATCTGCCCCTCCCCGACGGCTACGAGCAGTACTTC
cdr3_aa: CASSDLPLPDGYEQYF
j_call: TRBJ2-7
d_call: NA
clone_size: NA
v_call: TRBV25-1

cdr3_nt: TGTGCCAGCTCTCGGGACTTGGGGAACACTGAAGCTTTCTTT
cdr3_aa: CASSRDLGNTEAFF
j_call: TRBJ1-1
d_call: NA
clone_size: NA
v_call: TRBV18

cdr3_nt: TGTGCCAGCAGCCAAATGGGTCCCGGGACACTCTCTGGAAACACCATATATTTT
cdr3_aa: CASSQMGPGTLSGNTIYF
j_call: TRBJ1-3
d_call: NA
clone_size: NA
v_call: TRBV7-6

cdr3_nt: TGCAGCGTTGAGAAGTTCCCAGGGACCGGGGAGCTGTTTTTT
cdr3_aa: CSVEKFPGTGELFF
j_call: TRBJ2-2
d_call: NA
clone_size: few
v_call: TRBV29-1

cdr3_nt: TGCGCCAGCAGCAGGCAGGCCGAGTCTGAAGCTTTCTTT
cdr3_aa: CASSRQAESEAFF
j_call: TRBJ1-1
d_call: NA
clone_size: NA
v_call: TRBV5-1

cdr3_nt: TGTGCCAGCAGTTTAGTCTCCGTCCAGGGTGGCTATGGCTACACCTTC
cdr3_aa: CASSLVSVQGGYGYTF
j_call: TRBJ1-2
d_call: NA
clone_size: NA
v_call: TRBV28

cdr3_nt: TGTGCCAGTAGTACTTTGACAGGGGGCTTTTCCCAAGAGACCCAGTACTTC
cdr3_aa: CASSTLTGGFSQETQYF
j_call: TRBJ2-5
d_call: TRBD1
clone_size: once
v_call: TRBV19

cdr3_nt: TGTGCCTGGAGTGTACTTGGCGGGGGCTACAATGAGCAGTTCTTC
cdr3_aa: CAWSVLGGGYNEQFF
j_call: TRBJ2-1
d_call: TRBD2
clone_size: NA
v_call: TRBV30

cdr3_nt: TGCGCCAGCAGCGAATGGAACAGGGGAGGATCAGATACGCAGTATTTT
cdr3_aa: CASSEWNRGGSDTQYF
j_call: TRBJ2-3
d_call: NA
clone_size: NA
v_call: TRBV5-1

cdr3_nt: TGTGCCAGCAGTCCCCAACAGGGTAGCGAGCAGTACTTC
cdr3_aa: CASSPQQGSEQYF
j_call: TRBJ2-7
d_call: NA
clone_size: NA
v_call: TRBV6-6

cdr3_nt: TGTGCCAGCAGCTTGGGGACCTCCTACAATGAGCAGTTCTTC
cdr3_aa: CASSLGTSYNEQFF
j_call: TRBJ2-1
d_call: NA
clone_size: NA
v_call: TRBV28

cdr3_nt: TGTGCCAGCACCCCCGGACAGGGCCTCCGAGAGACCCAGTACTTC
cdr3_aa: CASTPGQGLRETQYF
j_call: TRBJ2-5
d_call: TRBD1
clone_size: NA
v_call: TRBV6-5

cdr3_nt: TGTGCCAGCAGTGTATGGACAGGGTGGGAGACCCAGTACTTC
cdr3_aa: CASSVWTGWETQYF
j_call: TRBJ2-5
d_call: TRBD1
clone_size: NA
v_call: TRBV6-1

cdr3_nt: TGTGCCAGTTCCGACAGGCACCATGAGCAGTTCTTC
cdr3_aa: CASSDRHHEQFF
j_call: TRBJ2-1
d_call: NA
clone_size: NA
v_call: TRBV6-5

cdr3_nt: TGTGCCAGCAGTTACATGTCCATTTATAGGAATGAGCAGTTCTTC
cdr3_aa: CASSYMSIYRNEQFF
j_call: TRBJ2-1
d_call: NA
clone_size: NA
v_call: TRBV6-6

cdr3_nt: TGTGCCAGCAGCACAAACGGGGGCCGACTCACAGATACGCAGTATTTT
cdr3_aa: CASSTNGGRLTDTQYF
j_call: TRBJ2-3
d_call: NA
clone_size: NA
v_call: TRBV11-2

cdr3_nt: TGTGCCTGGAGTGTACGCCTAGCGGCTAGCACAGATACGCAGTATTTT
cdr3_aa: CAWSVRLAASTDTQYF
j_call: TRBJ2-3
d_call: TRBD2
clone_size: NA
v_call: TRBV30